Following are 27 T cell receptor beta chains from one sample sequenced in a study of cytomegalovirus exposure and HLA in healthy donors. The study ran its PCR with 60 Vbeta and 13 Jbeta primers. Profiled with immunoSEQ multiplex PCR; TCRdb holds only in-frame clones, not every one. The sample holds around 130,000 clones, roughly 72% seen once. The specimen was PBMCs. The receptors originated from a woman aged 45-60 years in good health and CMV-seronegative.

This clone was counted a few times. This chain links TRBV11-3 with TRBJ1-2; 7 bases map to TRBD1. CDR3 length: 15 amino acids. CDR1 SGHNT and CDR2 YENEEA come from the germline V gene. J was trimmed by 5 bases and V by 3 bases; bases with no gene match: 9. CDR3 sequence reads: CASSLQGDRDYGYTF. The DNA for the CDR3 is TGTGCCAGCAGCTTGCAGGGGGATCGGGATTATGGCTACACCTTC.

V usage is TRBV5-5 and J usage is TRBJ2-7; 8 nucleotides match TRBD1. Germline CDR1 and CDR2: SGHKS and YYEKEE (reference sequence). This CDR3 spans 15 amino acids. Germline trimming cut 0 bases from V and 2 bases from J; bases unmatched to any gene: 4. Written as DNA, the CDR3 is TGTGCCAGCAGCTTGGGGACAGGGTGGACCTACGAGCAGTACGTC. Amino acids: CASSLGTGWTYEQYV.

The V gene is TRBV5-6, the J gene TRBJ1-3, with a weak D call TRBD1 (5 bases). Trimming left V 4 bases short and J 0 bases short, with 20 bases between. CDR3 length equals 18 residues. Germline CDR1 reads SGHDT; CDR2 reads YYEEEE. CDR3 region: CASSQTRGTAVSGNTIYF. CDR3 coding DNA: TGTGCCAGCAGCCAGACACGCGGGACCGCCGTCTCTGGAAACACCATATATTTT.

The V gene is TRBV5-1, the J gene TRBJ2-3; D is unclear. The CDR3 totals 16 residues. Germline V gene lookup returns CDR1 SGHRS and CDR2 YFSETQ. Deletions cut 6 bases from V and 0 bases from J, with 17 bases between. CDR3 loop: CASTYAVGASTDTQYF. CDR3 bases: TGCGCCAGCACCTACGCGGTTGGTGCTAGCACAGATACGCAGTATTTT.

The V call is TRBV28, the J call TRBJ1-2, with D perhaps TRBD1 (6 bases). The germline V gene encodes CDR1 MDHEN and CDR2 SYDVKM. Deletions cut 11 bases from V and 5 bases from J, with 12 bases between. The CDR3 extends over 11 amino acids. The DNA for the CDR3 is TGTGCCCATACACAGGGATATGGCTACACCTTC. This sequence encodes CAHTQGYGYTF.

Comment on this clone: Other DNA sequences of this sample code for an identical CDR3. V is TRBV30 and J is TRBJ1-3, with a weak D call TRBD1 (6 bases). The CDR3 is 17 residues long. Germline V gene sequence: CDR1 GTSNPN, CDR2 SVGIG (reference sequence). Trimming removed 2 bases from V and 7 bases from J, with 24 bases in between. CDR3 sequence: CAWSPSSGPPRGNTIYF. The CDR3 bases are TGTGCCTGGAGTCCATCTTCGGGACCGCCGAGGGGGAACACCATATATTTT.

This chain joins TRBV5-4 and TRBJ2-1; 10 bases are shared with TRBD2. J gave up 7 bases and V 3 bases, and 10 bases lay outside the gene matches. The CDR3 has 16 residues. The germline CDR1 and CDR2 sequences are SGHNT and YYREEE (reference sequence). CDR3 sequence: CASSSSSGRTWNEQFF. The CDR3, as DNA: TGTGCCAGCAGCTCCTCTAGCGGGAGAACGTGGAATGAGCAGTTCTTC.

This rearrangement joins TRBV30 to TRBJ2-3; 10 nucleotides match TRBD1. This CDR3 spans 12 amino acids. Losses at the gene ends were 7 bases for V and 8 bases for J; bases not matched to a gene: 6. Germline lookup yields CDR1 GTSNPN and CDR2 SVGIG (reference sequence). For the CDR3, the DNA is TGTGCCTCGGGACAGGGGACCGTTACGCAGTATTTT. Translation gives CASGQGTVTQYF.

J is TRBJ1-2 and V is TRBV29-1, with D perhaps TRBD1 (5 bases). CDR1 is SQVTM and CDR2 is ANQGSEA in the germline V gene. The CDR3 extends over 13 amino acids. V was shortened by 6 bases and J by 7 bases, with 18 bases between the two germline ends. The CDR3 loop reads CSVHSAGISGYTF. CDR3 DNA: TGCAGCGTCCATTCCGCAGGGATTTCTGGCTACACCTTC. Filled out from reference TRBV29-1 and TRBJ1-2, the complete variable domain reads SAVISQKPSRDICQRGTSLTIQCQVDSQVTMMFWYRQQPGQSLTLIATANQGSEATYESGFVIDKFPISRPNLTFSTLTVSNMSPEDSSIYLCSVHSAGISGYTFGSGTRLTVV.

The chain combines TRBV2 with TRBJ2-6; D is unresolved. Germline CDR1 SNHLY, CDR2 FYNNEI. Trimming removed 6 bases at V and 0 bases at J, with 15 bases between. This CDR3 comprises 17 residues. The CDR3 nucleotides read TGTGCCAGCAGGGAGAGGTTCTTACGCTCTGGGGCCAACGTCCTGACTTTC. This translates into CASRERFLRSGANVLTF.

The rearrangement joins TRBV27 to TRBJ2-1, with D hard to call. The CDR3 consists of 16 residues. The V end lost 3 bases, the J end lost 0 bases, and 12 bases lay between the germline ends. Germline V gene data show CDR1 as MNHEY and CDR2 as SMNVEV (reference sequence). In DNA, the CDR3 is TGTGCCAGCAGTTTCGCCCGCGGAAGCTCCTACAATGAGCAGTTCTTC. Protein product: CASSFARGSSYNEQFF.

The chain joins TRBV9 to TRBJ2-1; perhaps TRBD2 as D (6 bases). Per the germline V gene, CDR1 is SGDLS and CDR2 is YYNGEE. CDR3 length: 15 amino acids. Between the trimmed V and J ends, which lost 0 bases and 3 bases, there was a span of 10 bases. Here the CDR3 reads CASSVAWGVYNEQFF. In nucleotides, the CDR3 is TGTGCCAGCAGCGTAGCTTGGGGGGTCTACAATGAGCAGTTCTTC.

This clone was counted between two and nine times. The chain recombines TRBV5-4 with TRBJ2-7, with 11 positions matching TRBD2. Trimming cost V 4 bases and J 8 bases; bases outside gene matches: 14. The CDR3 loop spans 16 amino acids. Germline loops: CDR1 SGHNT, CDR2 YYREEE (reference sequence). The CDR3 nucleotides read TGTGCCAGCAGCCCGCCGGGACTAGCGGACAGAAAGCAGCAGTACTTC. Its protein is CASSPPGLADRKQQYF.

The rearrangement joins TRBV5-1 to TRBJ2-1; 10 nucleotides match TRBD2. CDR1 SGHRS and CDR2 YFSETQ come from the germline V gene. CDR3 length equals 16 residues. The ends lost 4 bases at V and 9 bases at J; junction bases unmatched: 13. This chain's CDR3 is CASSGSSGSRWVEQFF. In DNA, the CDR3 is TGCGCCAGCAGCGGCTCTAGCGGGAGTAGGTGGGTTGAGCAGTTCTTC.

The chain carries TRBV2 and TRBJ2-2; D is uncertain. This CDR3 spans 15 amino acids. Germline V gene data show CDR1 as SNHLY and CDR2 as FYNNEI. Trimming took off 7 bases at V and 0 bases at J, with 12 bases between the two ends. CDR3 nucleotide sequence: TGTGCCAGCACTTTTTCAGATACGAACACCGGGGAGCTGTTTTTT. Protein product: CASTFSDTNTGELFF.

This clone was counted once. J is TRBJ2-3 and V is TRBV2, with 11 bases matching TRBD2. The CDR3 is 13 amino acids. Germline lookup yields CDR1 SNHLY and CDR2 FYNNEI. Germline trimming cut 6 bases from V and 12 bases from J; bases unmatched to any gene: 8. The CDR3 loop reads CASSAGTSGSQYF. CDR3 in DNA: TGTGCCAGCAGCGCCGGGACTAGCGGATCACAGTATTTT.

V is TRBV9 and J is TRBJ1-2, with 10 bases fitting TRBD1. CDR1 and CDR2 from the germline V gene are SGDLS and YYNGEE. CDR3 length: 15 residues. Unmatched junction bases numbered 6, after V lost 2 bases and J lost 5 bases. CDR3 in DNA: TGTGCCAGCAGCGTCTCAAGACAGGGGGCTTATGGCTACACCTTC. Translated, it gives CASSVSRQGAYGYTF.

The chain employs TRBV27 and TRBJ2-1, with D maybe TRBD2 (5 bases). The length of the CDR3 is 11 residues. Per the germline V gene, CDR1 is MNHEY and CDR2 is SMNVEV (reference sequence). V was trimmed by 10 bases and J by 7 bases, leaving 11 bases between them. CDR3 DNA sequence: TGTGCCACCTTTAAGCGGAATGAGCAGTTCTTC. Translation: CATFKRNEQFF.

DNA for the CDR3: TGTGCCACCGCCCGGGGGGCTATCTACGAGCAGTACTTC. Amino acids: CATARGAIYEQYF. This chain joins TRBV19 and TRBJ2-7; tentatively, D is TRBD2 (7 bases). CDR1 is LNHDA, CDR2 SQIVND, per germline (reference sequence). The CDR3 contains 13 residues. V was shortened by 10 bases and J by 3 bases, with 16 bases between the two germline ends. Variable domain in full (rest from reference TRBV19 and TRBJ2-7): DGGITQSPKYLFRKEGQNVTLSCEQNLNHDAMYWYRQDPGQGLRLIYYSQIVNDFQKGDIAEGYSVSREKKESFPLTVTSAQKNPTAFYLCATARGAIYEQYFGPGTRLTVT.

The V gene is TRBV7-2, the J gene TRBJ1-1; 12 bases are a match to TRBD1. The CDR3 runs to 15 residues. Germline CDR1 is SGHTA and CDR2 is FQGNSA. V was pared by 6 bases and J by 11 bases, with 13 bases of the junction left unmatched. The CDR3 is CASRPPGQGAEGAFF. Here the CDR3 DNA reads TGTGCCAGCAGGCCGCCGGGACAGGGGGCAGAGGGGGCTTTCTTT.

The chain joins TRBV7-9 to TRBJ2-2, with a possible D match to TRBD2 (5 bases). The CDR3 length is 15 residues. Germline CDR1 SEHNR, CDR2 FQNEAQ (reference sequence). Trimming pared 7 bases from V and 1 base from J, leaving 13 bases between. The CDR3: CASIAQRRNTGELFF. CDR3 nucleotides: TGTGCCAGCATAGCACAGCGGAGGAACACCGGGGAGCTGTTTTTT. Filled out from reference TRBV7-9 and TRBJ2-2, the complete variable domain reads DTGVSQNPRHKITKRGQNVTFRCDPISEHNRLYWYRQTLGQGPEFLTYFQNEAQLEKSRLLSDRFSAERPKGSFSTLEIQRTEQGDSAMYLCASIAQRRNTGELFFGEGSRLTVL.

This clone was observed a handful of times. This chain links TRBV7-9 with TRBJ2-2, with 8 bases aligning to TRBD2. The length of the CDR3 is 15 residues. Germline CDR1 SEHNR, CDR2 FQNEAQ (reference sequence). J was trimmed by 7 bases and V by 6 bases; bases with no gene match: 10. The chain's CDR3 is CASRPPGGVNGELFF. DNA of the CDR3: TGTGCCAGCAGACCACCGGGAGGGGTAAACGGGGAGCTGTTTTTT.

This clone has just a few counts. The chain combines TRBV7-9 with TRBJ1-2, with D perhaps TRBD1 (5 bases). Looked up from germline, CDR1 is SEHNR and CDR2 is FQNEAQ (reference sequence). The CDR3 has 13 amino acids. Trimming pared 5 bases from V and 8 bases from J, leaving 15 bases between. This CDR3 is CASSPSAGTGYTF. CDR3 nucleotides: TGTGCCAGCAGCCCATCCGCGGGGACCGGCTACACCTTC.

This clone was counted once. The chain combines TRBV7-9 with TRBJ2-7; 11 bases fit TRBD2. There are 16 residues in the CDR3. Germline CDR1 SEHNR, CDR2 FQNEAQ (reference sequence). Losses at the gene ends were 2 bases for V and 2 bases for J; bases not matched to a gene: 5. CDR3 loop: CASSLIASGRTYEQYF. The DNA for the CDR3 is TGTGCCAGCAGCTTAATCGCTAGCGGGAGGACCTACGAGCAGTACTTC.

The CDR3 loop is CARSLNRGYTSEQYF. The CDR3 DNA reads as TGTGCCAGAAGCTTAAACAGGGGTTATACGAGCGAGCAGTACTTC. The rearrangement links TRBV5-3 to TRBJ2-7; 7 bases align to TRBD1. TRBV5-3 is marked as an open reading frame, function uncertain. V lost 2 bases to trimming and J lost 6 bases; unmatched junction nucleotides: 11. The length of the CDR3 is 15 residues.

This rearrangement joins TRBV28 to TRBJ2-7; D possibly corresponds to TRBD1 (7 bases). Germline values: CDR1 MDHEN, CDR2 SYDVKM. V lost 6 bases and J 6 bases, leaving 15 bases between the germline ends. CDR3 size: 13 residues. The CDR3 loop is CASRGGQPGEQYF. DNA for the CDR3: TGTGCCAGCAGGGGGGGACAGCCTGGCGAGCAGTACTTC.

This clone has just one count. V is TRBV10-3 and J is TRBJ2-5; maybe TRBD2 (6 bases). There are 13 residues in the CDR3. Trimming took 6 bases from V and 5 from J, leaving 13 bases between them. From germline, CDR1 is ENHRY and CDR2 SYGVKD. CDR3 sequence (DNA): TGTGCCATCAGAGGGGTGGGGGGTGAGACCCAGTACTTC. It translates to CAIRGVGGETQYF.